Given below is one T cell receptor beta chain in context. This sample was taken from a study of shared clonotypes between healthy human individuals. Trimming removed 2 bases from V and 3 bases from J; junction bases left unmatched: 4. The CDR3 spans 15 residues. Germline CDR1 and CDR2: SNHLY and FYNNEI. TCRdb's copy holds only in-frame clones and misses some; the assay was immunoSEQ multiplex PCR. The repertoire has roughly 1,500,000 clones, about 98% of them found once; the top ten carry approximately 0.44%. The V and J genes are TRBV2 and TRBJ1-3, with 7 positions matching TRBD1. Sample: naive CD4+ T cells sorted from blood. The subset here: CD45RA+ positively selected. The TCR originated in a man aged 25 to 40 in good health. The CDR3 DNA follows: TGTGCCAGCAGTGAAAGGGCAGGGGGTGGAAACACCATATATTTT. Amino acids: CASSERAGGGNTIYF. Full variable domain (missing parts from reference TRBV2 and TRBJ1-3): EPEVTQTPSHQVTQMGQEVILRCVPISNHLYFYWYRQILGQKVEFLVSFYNNEISEKSEIFDDQFSVERPDGSNFTLKIRSTKLEDSAMYFCASSERAGGGNTIYFGEGSWLTVV.